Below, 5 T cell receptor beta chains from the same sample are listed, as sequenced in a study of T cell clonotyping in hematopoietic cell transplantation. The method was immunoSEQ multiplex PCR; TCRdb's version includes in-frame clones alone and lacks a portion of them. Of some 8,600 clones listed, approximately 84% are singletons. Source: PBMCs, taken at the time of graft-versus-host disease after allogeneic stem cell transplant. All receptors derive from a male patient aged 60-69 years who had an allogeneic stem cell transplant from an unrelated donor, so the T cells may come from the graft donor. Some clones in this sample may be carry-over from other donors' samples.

The CDR3 sequence is CASSGQGSNQPQHF. DNA for the CDR3: TGTGCCAGCAGTGGACAGGGTAGCAATCAGCCCCAGCATTTT. This rearrangement joins TRBV2 to TRBJ1-5; 7 bases are shared with TRBD1. CDR3 length: 14 amino acids. The junction had 0 bases not matched to a gene; V was cut back by 4 bases and J by 0 bases. Germline CDR1 SNHLY, CDR2 FYNNEI.

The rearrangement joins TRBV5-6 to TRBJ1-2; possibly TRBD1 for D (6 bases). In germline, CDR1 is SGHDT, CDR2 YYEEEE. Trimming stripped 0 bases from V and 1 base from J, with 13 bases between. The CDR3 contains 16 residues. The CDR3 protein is CASSLEWGAFNYGYTF. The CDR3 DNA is TGTGCCAGCAGCTTGGAGTGGGGGGCCTTTAACTATGGCTACACCTTC.

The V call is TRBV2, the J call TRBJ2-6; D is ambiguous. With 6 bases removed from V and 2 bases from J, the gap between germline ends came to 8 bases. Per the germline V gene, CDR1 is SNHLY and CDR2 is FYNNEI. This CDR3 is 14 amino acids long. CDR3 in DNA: TGTGCCAGCAGGGCGAATCCTGGGGCCAACGTCCTGACTTTC. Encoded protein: CASRANPGANVLTF.

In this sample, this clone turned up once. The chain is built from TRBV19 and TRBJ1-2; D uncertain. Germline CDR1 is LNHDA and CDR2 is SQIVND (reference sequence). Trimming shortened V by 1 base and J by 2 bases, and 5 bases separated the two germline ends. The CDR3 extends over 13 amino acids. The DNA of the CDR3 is TGTGCCAGTAGTATAGGGGCAAACTATGGCTACACCTTC. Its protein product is CASSIGANYGYTF.

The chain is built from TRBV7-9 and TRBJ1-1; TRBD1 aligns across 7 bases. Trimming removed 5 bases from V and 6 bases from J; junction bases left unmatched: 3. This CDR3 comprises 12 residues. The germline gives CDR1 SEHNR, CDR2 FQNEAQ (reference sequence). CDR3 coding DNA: TGTGCCAGCAGCCGGGACAGTTCTGAAGCTTTCTTT. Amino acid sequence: CASSRDSSEAFF.